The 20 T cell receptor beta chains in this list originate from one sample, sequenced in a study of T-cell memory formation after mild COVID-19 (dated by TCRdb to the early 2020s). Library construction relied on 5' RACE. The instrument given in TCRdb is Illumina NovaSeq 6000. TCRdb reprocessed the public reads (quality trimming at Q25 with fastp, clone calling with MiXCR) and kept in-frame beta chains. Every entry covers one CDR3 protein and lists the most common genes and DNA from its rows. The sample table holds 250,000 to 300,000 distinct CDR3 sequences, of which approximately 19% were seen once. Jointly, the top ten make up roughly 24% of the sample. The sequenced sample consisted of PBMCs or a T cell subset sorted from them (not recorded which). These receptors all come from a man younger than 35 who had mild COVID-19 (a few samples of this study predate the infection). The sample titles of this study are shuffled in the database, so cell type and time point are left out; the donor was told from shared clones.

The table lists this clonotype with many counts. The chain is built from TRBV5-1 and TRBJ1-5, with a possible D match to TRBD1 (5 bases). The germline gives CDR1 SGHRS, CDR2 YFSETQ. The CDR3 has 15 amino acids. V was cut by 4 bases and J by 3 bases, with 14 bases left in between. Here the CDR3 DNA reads TGCGCCAGCAGCCTCCTGGGGGATCCCAATCAGCCCCAGCATTTT. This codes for CASSLLGDPNQPQHF.

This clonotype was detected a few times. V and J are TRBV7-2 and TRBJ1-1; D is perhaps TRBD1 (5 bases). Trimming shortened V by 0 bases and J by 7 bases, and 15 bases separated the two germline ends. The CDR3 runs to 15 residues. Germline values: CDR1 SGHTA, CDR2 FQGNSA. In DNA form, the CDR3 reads TGTGCCAGCAGCTTAGCGGGACTACGGCAGCTTGAAGCTTTCTTT. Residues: CASSLAGLRQLEAFF.

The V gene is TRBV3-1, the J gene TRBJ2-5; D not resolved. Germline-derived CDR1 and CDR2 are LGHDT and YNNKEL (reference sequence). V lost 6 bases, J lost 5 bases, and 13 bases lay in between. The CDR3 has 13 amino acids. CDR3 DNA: TGTGCCAGCAGTCTTGCACCGCCGGAGACCCAGTACTTC. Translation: CASSLAPPETQYF.

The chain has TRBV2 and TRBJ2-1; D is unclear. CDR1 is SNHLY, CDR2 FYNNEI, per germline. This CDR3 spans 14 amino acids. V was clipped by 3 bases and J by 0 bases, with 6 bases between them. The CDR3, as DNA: TGTGCCAGCAGTGACACCTTCTCCTACAATGAGCAGTTCTTC. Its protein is CASSDTFSYNEQFF.

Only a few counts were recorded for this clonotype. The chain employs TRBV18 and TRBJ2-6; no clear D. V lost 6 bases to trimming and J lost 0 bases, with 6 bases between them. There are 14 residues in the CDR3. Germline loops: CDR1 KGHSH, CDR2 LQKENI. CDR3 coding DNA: TGTGCCAGCTCGCCCATCTCTGGGGCCAACGTCCTGACTTTC. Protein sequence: CASSPISGANVLTF.

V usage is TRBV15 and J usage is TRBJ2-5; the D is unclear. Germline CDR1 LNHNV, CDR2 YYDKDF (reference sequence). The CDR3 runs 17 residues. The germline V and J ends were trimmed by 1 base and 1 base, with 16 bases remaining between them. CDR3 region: CATSRGLDKKSQETQYF. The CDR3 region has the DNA TGTGCCACCAGCAGAGGCCTCGACAAGAAGAGCCAAGAGACCCAGTACTTC.

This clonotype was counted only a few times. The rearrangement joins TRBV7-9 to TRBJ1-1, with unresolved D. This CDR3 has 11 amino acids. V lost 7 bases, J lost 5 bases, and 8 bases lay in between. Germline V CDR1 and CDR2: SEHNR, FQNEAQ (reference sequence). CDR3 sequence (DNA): TGTGCCAGCATCGAATATACTGAAGCTTTCTTT. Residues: CASIEYTEAFF. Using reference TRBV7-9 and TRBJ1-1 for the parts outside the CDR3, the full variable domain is DTGVSQNPRHKITKRGQNVTFRCDPISEHNRLYWYRQTLGQGPEFLTYFQNEAQLEKSRLLSDRFSAERPKGSFSTLEIQRTEQGDSAMYLCASIEYTEAFFGQGTRLTVV.

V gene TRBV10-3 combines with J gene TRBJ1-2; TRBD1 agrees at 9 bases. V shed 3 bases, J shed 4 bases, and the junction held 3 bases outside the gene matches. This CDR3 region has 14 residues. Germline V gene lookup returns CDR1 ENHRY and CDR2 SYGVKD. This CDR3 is CAISDTGGFYGYTF. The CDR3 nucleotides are TGTGCCATCAGTGACACAGGGGGCTTCTATGGCTACACCTTC.

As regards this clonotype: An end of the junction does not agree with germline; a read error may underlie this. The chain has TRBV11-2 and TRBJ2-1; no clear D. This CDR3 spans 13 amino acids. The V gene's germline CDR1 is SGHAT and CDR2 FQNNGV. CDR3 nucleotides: TGTGCCAGCAGCCTAGATTATATTTCTGAGCAGTTCTTC. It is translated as CASSLDYISEQFF. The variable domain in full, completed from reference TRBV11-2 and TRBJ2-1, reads EAGVAQSPRYKIIEKRQSVAFWCNPISGHATLYWYQQILGQGPKLLIQFQNNGVVDDSQLPKDRFSAERLKGVDSTLKIQPAKLEDSAVYLCASSLDYISEQFFGPGTRLTVL.

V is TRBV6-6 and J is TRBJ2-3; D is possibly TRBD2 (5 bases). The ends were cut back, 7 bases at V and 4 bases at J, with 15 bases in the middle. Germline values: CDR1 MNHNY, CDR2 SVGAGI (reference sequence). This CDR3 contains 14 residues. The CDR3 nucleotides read TGTGCCAGCACCAAAACCGGCGGGCCAGATACGCAGTATTTT. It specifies CASTKTGGPDTQYF.

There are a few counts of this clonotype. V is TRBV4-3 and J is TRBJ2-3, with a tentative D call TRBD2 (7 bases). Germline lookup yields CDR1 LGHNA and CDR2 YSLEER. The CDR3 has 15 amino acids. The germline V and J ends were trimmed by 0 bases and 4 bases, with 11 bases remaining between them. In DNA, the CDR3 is TGCGCCAGCAGCCAAGAAGGGGGGAGGGCAGATACGCAGTATTTT. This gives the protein CASSQEGGRADTQYF.

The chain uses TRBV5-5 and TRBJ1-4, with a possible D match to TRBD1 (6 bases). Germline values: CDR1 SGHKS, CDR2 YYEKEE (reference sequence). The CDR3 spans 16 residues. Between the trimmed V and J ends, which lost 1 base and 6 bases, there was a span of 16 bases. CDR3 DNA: TGTGCCAGCAGCTTGAGTATCAGGGGACTGGATGAAAAACTGTTTTTT. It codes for CASSLSIRGLDEKLFF.

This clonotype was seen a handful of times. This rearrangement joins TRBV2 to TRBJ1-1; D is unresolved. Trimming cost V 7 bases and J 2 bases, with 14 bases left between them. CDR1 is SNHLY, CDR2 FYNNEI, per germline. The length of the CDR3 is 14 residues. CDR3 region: CASTSSASNTEAFF. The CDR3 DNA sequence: TGTGCCAGCACTAGTTCTGCCTCAAACACTGAAGCTTTCTTT.

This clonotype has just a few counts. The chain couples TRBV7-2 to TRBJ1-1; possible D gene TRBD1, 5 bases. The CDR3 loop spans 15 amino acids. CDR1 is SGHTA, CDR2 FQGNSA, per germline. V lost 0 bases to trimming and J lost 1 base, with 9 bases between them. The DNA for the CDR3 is TGTGCCAGCAGCTTAGCCGCCAGGGAGAACACTGAAGCTTTCTTT. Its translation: CASSLAARENTEAFF.

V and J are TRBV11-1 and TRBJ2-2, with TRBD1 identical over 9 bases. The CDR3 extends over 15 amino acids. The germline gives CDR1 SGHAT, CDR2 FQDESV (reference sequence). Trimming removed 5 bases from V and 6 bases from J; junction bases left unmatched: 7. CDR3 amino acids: CASSPWTGEAGELFF. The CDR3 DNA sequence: TGTGCCAGCAGCCCCTGGACAGGGGAGGCCGGGGAGCTGTTTTTT.

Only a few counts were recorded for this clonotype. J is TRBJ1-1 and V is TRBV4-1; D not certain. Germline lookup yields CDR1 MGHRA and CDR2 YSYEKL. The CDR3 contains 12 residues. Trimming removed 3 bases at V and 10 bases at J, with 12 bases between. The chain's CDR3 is CASSQLGLGAFF. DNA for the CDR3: TGCGCCAGCAGCCAGCTCGGGCTGGGAGCTTTCTTT.

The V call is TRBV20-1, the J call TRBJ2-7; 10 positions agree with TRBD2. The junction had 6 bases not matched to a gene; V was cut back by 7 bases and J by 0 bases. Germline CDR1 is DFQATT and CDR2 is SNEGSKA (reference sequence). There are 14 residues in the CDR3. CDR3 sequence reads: CSVAAGGDSYEQYF. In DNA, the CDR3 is TGCAGTGTCGCAGCGGGGGGGGACTCCTACGAGCAGTACTTC.

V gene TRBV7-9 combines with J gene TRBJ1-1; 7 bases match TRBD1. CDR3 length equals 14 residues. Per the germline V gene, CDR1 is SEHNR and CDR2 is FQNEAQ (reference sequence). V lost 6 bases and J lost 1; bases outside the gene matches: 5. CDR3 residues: CASRSWTGNTEAFF. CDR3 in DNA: TGTGCCAGCAGGTCGTGGACAGGGAACACTGAAGCTTTCTTT.

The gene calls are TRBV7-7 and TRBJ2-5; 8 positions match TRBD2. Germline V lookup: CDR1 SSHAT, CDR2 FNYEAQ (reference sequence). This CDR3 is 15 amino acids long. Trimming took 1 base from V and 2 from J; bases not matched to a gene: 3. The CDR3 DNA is TGTGCCAGCAGCTTAGGGATAGCGGGACAAGAGACCCAGTACTTC. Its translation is CASSLGIAGQETQYF.

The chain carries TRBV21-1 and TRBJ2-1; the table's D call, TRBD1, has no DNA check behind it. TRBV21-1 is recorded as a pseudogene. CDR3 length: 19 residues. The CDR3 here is CASTLSGTGTSHSYNEQFF. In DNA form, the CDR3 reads TGTGCCAGCACCTTAAGTGGGACAGGGACTAGCCATTCCTACAATGAGCAGTTCTTC.